Listed here are 23 T cell receptor beta chains from one sample, sequenced in a study of cytomegalovirus exposure and HLA in healthy donors. Vbeta (60) and Jbeta (13) primers were used in the PCR. Libraries were prepared by immunoSEQ multiplex PCR; TCRdb keeps only in-frame clonotypes and omits some of them. Counted here are roughly 150,000 clones, roughly 66% occurring once; the ten biggest clones make up 1.5% to 2%. Sequencing input: PBMCs. Receptors originate from a young woman in good health and CMV-seronegative.

The rearrangement joins TRBV27 to TRBJ2-7, with 11 nucleotides matching TRBD2. V dropped 6 bases and J dropped 2; count of bases not matched to a gene: 6. In germline, CDR1 is MNHEY, CDR2 SMNVEV (reference sequence). There are 15 residues in the CDR3. The CDR3 region has the DNA TGTGCCAGCAGGTCGACTAGCGGGGTGACCTACGAGCAGTACTTC. Encoded protein: CASRSTSGVTYEQYF.

The chain employs TRBV4-3 and TRBJ1-2, with D possibly matching TRBD1 (6 bases). Germline V gives CDR1 LGHNA, CDR2 YSLEER. The ends were cut back, 0 bases at V and 1 base at J, with 6 bases in the middle. There are 14 residues in the CDR3. This chain's CDR3 is CASSQDRGNYGYTF. The CDR3, as DNA: TGCGCCAGCAGCCAAGACAGGGGTAACTATGGCTACACCTTC.

As for this clone: The same CDR3 is also encoded by other DNA sequences in this sample. The V call is TRBV30, the J call TRBJ2-1; 9 nucleotides align to TRBD2. This CDR3 region has 14 residues. CDR1 and CDR2 from the germline V gene are GTSNPN and SVGIG (reference sequence). The trim removed 3 bases at V and 3 bases at J, leaving 3 bases unmatched. CDR3 in amino acids: CAWRGSGSYNEQFF. In DNA, the CDR3 is TGTGCCTGGAGGGGTAGCGGGAGCTACAATGAGCAGTTCTTC.

On this clone itself: One junction end does not reproduce the germline sequence, and a read error may be involved. Other DNA sequences within the sample encode an identical CDR3. This chain links TRBV27 with TRBJ1-5, with TRBD1 identical over 9 bases. The CDR3 extends over 13 amino acids. CDR1 MNHEY and CDR2 SMNVEV come from the germline V gene (reference sequence). CDR3: CASSGQGNQPQHF. The CDR3, as DNA: TGTGCCAGCAGTGGACAGGGGAATCAGCCTCAGCATTTT.

The genes are TRBV18 and TRBJ1-1; the match to TRBD1 covers 9 bases. CDR1 KGHSH and CDR2 LQKENI come from the germline V gene. Trimming took 6 bases from V and 2 from J; bases not matched to a gene: 10. The CDR3 contains 16 residues. CDR3 nucleotide sequence: TGTGCCAGCTCGTACGGACAGGGGAGAATTAACACTGAAGCTTTCTTT. This translates into CASSYGQGRINTEAFF.

The CDR3 is CASSYSPEAWTGELFF. The CDR3, as DNA: TGTGCCAGCAGTTACTCGCCGGAGGCTTGGACCGGGGAGCTGTTTTTT. This chain links TRBV6-5 with TRBJ2-2, with D possibly TRBD2 on 5 matching bases. Per the germline V gene, CDR1 is MNHEY and CDR2 is SVGAGI. Trimming took off 0 bases at V and 5 bases at J, with 13 bases between the two ends. CDR3 length: 16 residues.

The chain has TRBV11-2 and TRBJ1-2; 8 bases match TRBD1. V lost 6 bases to trimming and J lost 6 bases; unmatched junction nucleotides: 6. This CDR3 contains 13 residues. Per the germline V gene, CDR1 is SGHAT and CDR2 is FQNNGV. The CDR3 DNA reads as TGTGCCAGCAGACGATCAGGGGGCGATGGCTACACCTTC. It is translated as CASRRSGGDGYTF.

This sequence joins TRBV19 and TRBJ1-3; D gene unclear. V dropped 3 bases and J dropped 0 bases, with 9 bases sitting between them. Germline values: CDR1 LNHDA, CDR2 SQIVND (reference sequence). This CDR3 comprises 15 residues. The CDR3 loop is CASSIVGSSGNTIYF. DNA for the CDR3: TGTGCCAGTAGTATCGTGGGGAGCTCTGGAAACACCATATATTTT.

This sequence joins TRBV11-2 and TRBJ1-4, with TRBD1 matching over 8 bases. J was trimmed by 5 bases and V by 2 bases; bases with no gene match: 13. The CDR3 contains 18 residues. Germline CDR1 is SGHAT and CDR2 is FQNNGV. Written as DNA, the CDR3 is TGTGCCAGCAGCTTAACGGGGACTGATGGACAGGGAAATGAAAAACTGTTTTTT. Its protein product is CASSLTGTDGQGNEKLFF.

CDR3 sequence: CASKPARQGHQETQYF. CDR3 nucleotide sequence: TGTGCCAGTAAACCGGCCAGACAGGGTCACCAAGAGACCCAGTACTTC. The gene calls are TRBV19 and TRBJ2-5; 7 bases line up with TRBD1. Trimming removed 7 bases from V and 0 bases from J; junction bases left unmatched: 11. CDR3 length equals 16 residues. Germline loops: CDR1 LNHDA, CDR2 SQIVND (reference sequence).

This clone was seen more than once but under ten times. The chain is built from TRBV29-1 and TRBJ2-1, with unresolved D. Trimming took off 4 bases at V and 7 bases at J, with 5 bases between the two ends. This CDR3 is 10 amino acids long. Germline-derived CDR1 and CDR2 are SQVTM and ANQGSEA. CDR3 protein: CSVVQNEQFF. The CDR3 coding sequence is TGCAGCGTTGTGCAGAATGAGCAGTTCTTC.

This rearrangement joins TRBV30 to TRBJ2-1, with 9 nucleotides matching TRBD2. The CDR3 length is 15 residues. Germline V gives CDR1 GTSNPN, CDR2 SVGIG (reference sequence). V shed 5 bases and J 6 bases; nucleotides not matched to a gene: 11. Here the CDR3 DNA reads TGTGCCTGGCGACGACTAGCGGTCCGGGGCAATGAGCAGTTCTTC. Protein sequence: CAWRRLAVRGNEQFF. Full variable domain (remainder filled in from reference TRBV30 and TRBJ2-1): SQTIHQWPATLVQPVGSPLSLECTVEGTSNPNLYWYRQAAGRGLQLLFYSVGIGQISSEVPQNLSASRPQDRQFILSSKKLLLSDSGFYLCAWRRLAVRGNEQFFGPGTRLTVL.

This clone was picked up a small number of times. The V gene is TRBV7-2, the J gene TRBJ2-5, with a weak D call TRBD2 (6 bases). The CDR3 extends over 14 amino acids. Germline CDR1 SGHTA, CDR2 FQGNSA. The ends were cut back, 6 bases at V and 1 base at J, with 12 bases in the middle. CDR3 amino acids: CASSPGTAQETQYF. CDR3 sequence (DNA): TGTGCCAGCAGTCCCGGGACTGCCCAAGAGACCCAGTACTTC.

The chain carries TRBV5-4 and TRBJ1-1, with 8 bases lining up with TRBD1. This CDR3 has 16 residues. With V trimmed by 1 base and J by 3 bases, 8 bases remained unmatched. Germline V gene sequence: CDR1 SGHNT, CDR2 YYREEE (reference sequence). In DNA form, the CDR3 reads TGTGCCAGCAGCTTGCCCGGACAGGGATTACACACTGAAGCTTTCTTT. Encoded protein: CASSLPGQGLHTEAFF.

The chain is built from TRBV28 and TRBJ2-5, with 9 bases fitting TRBD1. The trim removed 5 bases at V and 5 bases at J, leaving 9 bases unmatched. Germline V gene sequence: CDR1 MDHEN, CDR2 SYDVKM. The CDR3 runs 15 residues. The CDR3 spells CASSTDRGGLETQYF. DNA for the CDR3: TGTGCCAGCAGTACGGACAGGGGAGGCTTGGAGACCCAGTACTTC.

V usage is TRBV5-1 and J usage is TRBJ1-2; TRBD1 matches at 8 bases. Germline-derived CDR1 and CDR2 are SGHRS and YFSETQ. The CDR3 extends over 16 amino acids. J lost 0 bases, V lost 4 bases, and 8 bases had no gene match. Here the CDR3 DNA reads TGCGCCAGCAGCCCCCCTTTACAGGGGGCTAACTATGGCTACACCTTC. Its protein is CASSPPLQGANYGYTF.

To note about this clone: The junction departs from the called germline gene at one end, perhaps through a read error. This sequence joins TRBV7-9 and TRBJ2-7; tentative D call: TRBD2 (6 bases). The CDR3 is made up of 12 amino acids. Germline V gene sequence: CDR1 SEHNR, CDR2 FQNEAQ (reference sequence). CDR3 amino acids: CSSSTGSYEQYF. DNA of the CDR3: TGTTCCAGCAGTACCGGGAGTTACGAGCAGTACTTC.

The chain has TRBV28 and TRBJ1-1; 8 nucleotides match TRBD1. Per germline, CDR1 MDHEN and CDR2 SYDVKM. The CDR3 has 14 residues. With V trimmed by 7 bases and J by 1 base, 5 bases remained unmatched. For the CDR3, the DNA is TGTGCCAGCACCCCCGGGACAGGGAACACTGAAGCTTTCTTT. Amino acids: CASTPGTGNTEAFF.

The chain recombines TRBV4-1 with TRBJ2-2, with unresolved D. CDR3 length: 13 amino acids. Trimming shortened V by 4 bases and J by 2 bases, and 5 bases separated the two germline ends. CDR1 and CDR2 from the germline V gene are MGHRA and YSYEKL. CDR3 amino acids: CASSLFNTGELFF. The CDR3 DNA reads as TGCGCCAGCAGCCTCTTTAACACCGGGGAGCTGTTTTTT.

The V call is TRBV25-1, the J call TRBJ2-5, with a weak D call TRBD1 (5 bases). Germline CDR1 reads MGHDK; CDR2 reads SYGVNS. The CDR3 is 16 amino acids. Trimming shortened V by 5 bases and J by 1 base, and 17 bases separated the two germline ends. Here the CDR3 DNA reads TGTGCCAGCAGTACTATATCCTTGACAGCCCAAGAGACCCAGTACTTC. Translated: CASSTISLTAQETQYF.

This sequence joins TRBV11-3 and TRBJ2-1; 7 bases agree with TRBD2. The J segment lost 4 bases and the V segment lost 2 bases, leaving 5 bases of the junction unmatched. This CDR3 has 15 residues. The germline V gene encodes CDR1 SGHNT and CDR2 YENEEA. The CDR3 bases are TGTGCCAGCAGCTTAACGAGGGAGGGTTACAATGAGCAGTTCTTC. It yields the protein CASSLTREGYNEQFF.

V is TRBV7-3 and J is TRBJ2-5, with TRBD2 identical over 9 bases. CDR1 and CDR2 from the germline V gene are SGHTA and FQGTGA. After removal of 0 bases from V and 1 base from J, the junction contained 3 bases not matched to a gene. The CDR3 covers 16 residues. This CDR3 reads CASSLTGSGGQETQYF. CDR3 coding DNA: TGTGCCAGCAGCTTAACGGGTAGCGGGGGCCAAGAGACCCAGTACTTC.

This clone occurred a few times. This chain links TRBV11-3 with TRBJ2-2; 7 bases fit TRBD1. The CDR3 covers 15 residues. Germline V gene lookup returns CDR1 SGHNT and CDR2 YENEEA. Losses at the gene ends were 5 bases for V and 2 bases for J; bases not matched to a gene: 5. The CDR3 protein is CASSAGTANTGELFF. Written as DNA, the CDR3 is TGTGCCAGCAGCGCCGGGACAGCAAACACCGGGGAGCTGTTTTTT.